Given below is one TCR beta chain in context. The CDR3 contains 15 residues. Losses at the gene ends were 7 bases for V and 3 bases for J; bases not matched to a gene: 6. The germline gives CDR1 MNHEY, CDR2 SVGAGI. The method was immunoSEQ multiplex PCR; TCRdb's version includes in-frame clones alone and lacks a portion of them. The sample carries about 98,000 clones, 87% recorded once. The data stem from a study of blood T cell repertoires in COVID-19. Study as a whole: The United States, Italy and Spain supplied acute and convalescent COVID-19 samples. From T cells, B-cell-depleted T cells, or PBMCs came the material, which was cDNA or gDNA.

V usage is TRBV6-5 and J usage is TRBJ2-6, with 7 bases that match TRBD1. The specimen sequenced was peripheral blood. The receptor was isolated from a man in his 70s with acute or convalescent COVID-19. CDR3 nucleotide sequence: TGTGCCAGCAAGGGGGCCCTTGGTGGGGCCAACGTCCTGACTTTC. Translated: CASKGALGGANVLTF.